One sample yielded the 27 T cell receptor beta chains listed below, sequenced in a study of cytomegalovirus exposure and HLA in healthy donors. The study ran its PCR with 60 Vbeta and 13 Jbeta primers. Measured with immunoSEQ multiplex PCR; TCRdb has only the in-frame clones, and not every one. The table includes around 190,000 clones, nearly 80% detected once. Input material: PBMCs. All receptors come from a female donor in good health and CMV-seronegative.

The chain joins TRBV7-2 to TRBJ2-3; TRBD2 is a possible D gene (5 bases). Germline assignment: CDR1 SGHTA and CDR2 FQGNSA. The CDR3 spans 16 residues. The V gene lost 3 bases and the J gene lost 3 bases, with 16 bases spanning the gap. For the CDR3, the DNA is TGTGCCAGCAGCTTTAGCGACTTTGACTTTACAGATACGCAGTATTTT. It codes for CASSFSDFDFTDTQYF.

This chain uses TRBV30 with TRBJ2-2; no clear D. V was cut by 1 base and J by 7 bases, with 13 bases left in between. The germline gives CDR1 GTSNPN, CDR2 SVGIG (reference sequence). This CDR3 has 14 amino acids. The chain's CDR3 is CAWSGMREVGELFF. The CDR3 bases are TGTGCCTGGAGTGGGATGCGTGAGGTCGGGGAGCTGTTTTTT.

The V gene is TRBV30, the J gene TRBJ1-4; 9 bases fit TRBD1. The germline V gene encodes CDR1 GTSNPN and CDR2 SVGIG (reference sequence). This CDR3 is 13 amino acids long. J gave up 8 bases and V 5 bases, and 6 bases lay outside the gene matches. CDR3 amino acids: CAWRTGTGEKLFF. Here the CDR3 DNA reads TGTGCCTGGCGGACAGGGACAGGGGAAAAACTGTTTTTT.

The gene calls are TRBV6-6 and TRBJ1-1; D is perhaps TRBD1 (5 bases). CDR1 MNHNY and CDR2 SVGAGI come from the germline V gene (reference sequence). Deletions cut 5 bases from V and 4 bases from J, with 14 bases between. This CDR3 spans 14 amino acids. CDR3 sequence reads: CASSLSGRGTEAFF. CDR3 coding DNA: TGTGCCAGCAGTCTGTCCGGGAGGGGCACTGAAGCTTTCTTT.

This clone was counted between two and nine times. This chain's CDR3 is CASRDRFRETQYF. In DNA, the CDR3 is TGTGCCAGCAGGGACAGGTTTCGAGAGACCCAGTACTTC. This chain links TRBV2 with TRBJ2-5; TRBD1 matches 7 bases. The CDR3 is 13 residues long. CDR1 and CDR2 (germline): SNHLY, FYNNEI. V dropped 6 bases and J dropped 4; count of bases not matched to a gene: 5.

The rearrangement joins TRBV6-1 to TRBJ1-1; D perhaps matches TRBD1 (6 bases). V was cut by 8 bases and J by 5 bases, with 12 bases left in between. The germline V gene encodes CDR1 MNHNS and CDR2 SASEGT. The CDR3 sequence is 12 residues long. The CDR3 nucleotides are TGTGCCAGCGGGGGGGCGTGGACTGAAGCTTTCTTT. It codes for CASGGAWTEAFF.

The V gene is TRBV11-2, the J gene TRBJ2-3, with 10 bases aligning to TRBD2. V dropped 1 base and J dropped 6; count of bases not matched to a gene: 7. This CDR3 contains 16 residues. The germline CDR1 and CDR2 sequences are SGHAT and FQNNGV. The CDR3 nucleotides read TGTGCCAGCAGCTTAGCGAGCGGGAGGGCCTTGGATACGCAGTATTTT. It translates to CASSLASGRALDTQYF.

This chain links TRBV11-2 with TRBJ2-5, with TRBD2 matching over 16 bases. CDR3 size: 18 residues. V was clipped by 7 bases and J by 5 bases; unmatched bases: 13. CDR1 is SGHAT, CDR2 FQNNGV, per germline. Written as DNA, the CDR3 is TGTGCCAGCACCCTACCGGGACTAGCGGGGGGGCCTTGGGAGACCCAGTACTTC. This sequence encodes CASTLPGLAGGPWETQYF.

The V call is TRBV7-2, the J call TRBJ2-1; no firm D call. The CDR3 spans 13 residues. The germline V gene has CDR1 SGHTA and CDR2 FQGNSA. Trimming took off 5 bases at V and 6 bases at J, with 11 bases between the two ends. CDR3 protein: CASSPVSVNEQFF. The DNA for the CDR3 is TGTGCCAGCAGCCCCGTTTCAGTCAATGAGCAGTTCTTC.

The rearrangement uses TRBV7-9 and TRBJ1-1; 7 bases are a match to TRBD1. This CDR3 has 16 amino acids. Trimming removed 5 bases from V and 1 base from J; junction bases left unmatched: 10. The germline gives CDR1 SEHNR, CDR2 FQNEAQ (reference sequence). The CDR3 loop is CASSPGSRQGNTEAFF. CDR3 DNA sequence: TGTGCCAGCAGCCCAGGTTCGAGACAGGGGAACACTGAAGCTTTCTTT.

The genes are TRBV6-5 and TRBJ1-1; a weak D match, TRBD1 (5 bases). CDR3 length equals 13 residues. Germline V gives CDR1 MNHEY, CDR2 SVGAGI. Trimming cost V 5 bases and J 1 base, with 8 bases left between them. The CDR3 DNA reads TGTGCCAGCAGTCACAGGTGGAACACTGAAGCTTTCTTT. Protein sequence: CASSHRWNTEAFF.

The rearrangement links TRBV27 to TRBJ2-2; 8 nucleotides align to TRBD1. This CDR3 has 17 residues. Per the germline V gene, CDR1 is MNHEY and CDR2 is SMNVEV (reference sequence). After removal of 3 bases from V and 1 base from J, the junction contained 7 bases not matched to a gene. CDR3 sequence reads: CASSLPPGQGNTGELFF. CDR3 nucleotides: TGTGCCAGCAGTTTGCCCCCCGGACAGGGGAACACCGGGGAGCTGTTTTTT.

The DNA of the CDR3 is TGTGCCAGCAGCTTAGGTAGCGGGAGTTTTGGGGGCAATGAGCAGTTCTTC. Encoded protein: CASSLGSGSFGGNEQFF. The genes are TRBV5-4 and TRBJ2-1; 9 nucleotides agree with TRBD2. Per germline, CDR1 SGHNT and CDR2 YYREEE (reference sequence). J lost 6 bases, V lost 2 bases, and 12 bases had no gene match. There are 17 residues in the CDR3.

This clone was picked up a small number of times. The CDR3 nucleotides read TGTGCCAGCAGTGAACGGCGGGGGTACACCGGGGAGCTGTTTTTT. It is translated as CASSERRGYTGELFF. The chain is built from TRBV2 and TRBJ2-2, with 7 bases aligning to TRBD2. V was pared by 2 bases and J by 3 bases, with 3 bases of the junction left unmatched. The CDR3 runs 15 residues. CDR1 is SNHLY, CDR2 FYNNEI, per germline. Using reference TRBV2 and TRBJ2-2 for the parts outside the CDR3, the full variable domain is EPEVTQTPSHQVTQMGQEVILRCVPISNHLYFYWYRQILGQKVEFLVSFYNNEISEKSEIFDDQFSVERPDGSNFTLKIRSTKLEDSAMYFCASSERRGYTGELFFGEGSRLTVL.

The V call is TRBV18, the J call TRBJ2-1; no clear D gene. Trimming pared 3 bases from V and 1 base from J, leaving 7 bases between. CDR1 is KGHSH and CDR2 is LQKENI in the germline V gene. The CDR3 spans 14 residues. The CDR3 region is CASSPSSSYNEQFF. For the CDR3, the DNA is TGTGCCAGCTCACCCAGTTCGTCCTACAATGAGCAGTTCTTC.

J is TRBJ1-4 and V is TRBV6-6; D gene unclear. Trimming stripped 6 bases from V and 6 bases from J, with 11 bases between. CDR1 and CDR2 from the germline V gene are MNHNY and SVGAGI (reference sequence). The CDR3 is 13 amino acids. CDR3 residues: CASSRQRDEKLFF. Here the CDR3 DNA reads TGTGCCAGCAGCCGTCAGAGGGATGAAAAACTGTTTTTT.

The chain is built from TRBV4-2 and TRBJ2-3, with 8 bases aligning to TRBD2. The V and J ends lost 0 bases and 2 bases, in that order; junction bases with no gene match: 10. Per germline, CDR1 LGHNA and CDR2 YNFKEQ. This CDR3 has 18 amino acids. Here the CDR3 reads CASSQDPQAGGHTDTQYF. CDR3 sequence (DNA): TGTGCCAGCAGCCAAGATCCCCAGGCGGGAGGACACACAGATACGCAGTATTTT.

This clone has a handful of counts. This chain links TRBV7-6 with TRBJ2-5; maybe TRBD2 (5 bases). The V gene lost 7 bases and the J gene lost 7 bases, with 16 bases spanning the gap. This CDR3 is built from 13 residues. CDR1 SGHVS and CDR2 FNYEAQ come from the germline V gene. The CDR3 loop is CASINPPAGTQYF. In DNA, the CDR3 is TGTGCCAGCATCAACCCCCCGGCGGGGACCCAGTACTTC.

This sequence joins TRBV15 and TRBJ1-1; D not resolved. Germline lookup yields CDR1 LNHNV and CDR2 YYDKDF (reference sequence). Between the trimmed V and J ends, which lost 0 bases and 2 bases, there was a span of 7 bases. This CDR3 comprises 14 residues. In nucleotides, the CDR3 is TGTGCCACCAGCAGAGACGCACTCAACACTGAAGCTTTCTTT. It codes for CATSRDALNTEAFF.

The chain has TRBV5-1 and TRBJ2-3, with TRBD2 matching over 8 bases. The CDR3 length is 18 residues. The V and J ends lost 0 bases and 2 bases, in that order; junction bases with no gene match: 11. Germline CDR1 is SGHRS and CDR2 is YFSETQ. Written as DNA, the CDR3 is TGCGCCAGCAGCTTGGTCCGGAAGGCGGGAGGTTCCACAGATACGCAGTATTTT. Translated: CASSLVRKAGGSTDTQYF.

This rearrangement joins TRBV7-2 to TRBJ2-5; D may be TRBD2 (5 bases). CDR1 SGHTA and CDR2 FQGNSA come from the germline V gene. Trimming shortened V by 1 base and J by 2 bases, and 11 bases separated the two germline ends. This CDR3 has 15 amino acids. Written as DNA, the CDR3 is TGTGCCAGCAGCTTAGGAGGGAGAGGGCAAGAGACCCAGTACTTC. It specifies CASSLGGRGQETQYF. Based on the CDR3 plus reference TRBV7-2 and TRBJ2-5, the full variable domain is GAGVSQSPSNKVTEKGKDVELRCDPISGHTALYWYRQSLGQGLEFLIYFQGNSAPDKSGLPSDRFSAERTGGSVSTLTIQRTQQEDSAVYLCASSLGGRGQETQYFGPGTRLLVL.

The CDR3 DNA follows: TGTGCCAGCAGCTTAGGAGCGGGAGGGCGAACAGATACGCAGTATTTT. It is translated as CASSLGAGGRTDTQYF. V gene TRBV11-2 combines with J gene TRBJ2-3, with 10 bases fitting TRBD2. The germline V gene encodes CDR1 SGHAT and CDR2 FQNNGV. This CDR3 is 16 amino acids long. The ends lost 1 base at V and 3 bases at J; junction bases unmatched: 4.

In its sample, this clone was seen once. The chain links TRBV4-3 to TRBJ1-2; D remains unclear. The CDR3 runs 14 residues. Trimming shortened V by 0 bases and J by 4 bases, and 9 bases separated the two germline ends. The germline CDR1 and CDR2 sequences are LGHNA and YSLEER. The CDR3, as DNA: TGCGCCAGCAGCCAAGACCACAGAGCCTATGGCTACACCTTC. Its translation: CASSQDHRAYGYTF.

The chain links TRBV11-2 to TRBJ2-1, with 13 bases that match TRBD2. Germline V gene data show CDR1 as SGHAT and CDR2 as FQNNGV. Trimming removed 4 bases from V and 5 bases from J; junction bases left unmatched: 5. This CDR3 is 16 amino acids long. The CDR3 DNA reads TGTGCCAGCAGCTCAGGACTAGCGGGGGTGCACAATGAGCAGTTCTTC. It specifies CASSSGLAGVHNEQFF.

This clone was observed once. V usage is TRBV15 and J usage is TRBJ2-7, with a possible D match to TRBD1 (5 bases). This CDR3 contains 13 residues. Looked up from germline, CDR1 is LNHNV and CDR2 is YYDKDF (reference sequence). With 2 bases removed from V and 6 bases from J, the gap between germline ends came to 11 bases. As DNA, the CDR3 is TGTGCCACCAGCAGACAGGGATCAATCGAGCAGTACTTC. Translating it yields CATSRQGSIEQYF.

This clone was observed a few times. The chain is built from TRBV12-5 and TRBJ2-7, with D perhaps TRBD1 (6 bases). The CDR3 has 15 residues. V lost 3 bases and J lost 2, with 14 bases in between. Germline loops: CDR1 LGHNT, CDR2 FRNRAP. For the CDR3, the DNA is TGTGCTAGTGGTTTTCCGACAGGCCTAACCTACGAGCAGTACTTC. It translates to CASGFPTGLTYEQYF. Full variable domain (missing parts from reference TRBV12-5 and TRBJ2-7): DARVTQTPRHKVTEMGQEVTMRCQPILGHNTVFWYRQTMMQGLELLAYFRNRAPLDDSGMPKDRFSAEMPDATLATLKIQPSEPRDSAVYFCASGFPTGLTYEQYFGPGTRLTVT.

The V and J genes are TRBV9 and TRBJ1-2; 8 nucleotides match TRBD1. The CDR3 runs to 13 residues. CDR1 is SGDLS and CDR2 is YYNGEE in the germline V gene. V gave up 5 bases and J gave up 5 bases; unmatched junction bases: 5. CDR3 in DNA: TGTGCCAGCAGAACGACAGGGGATTATGGCTACACCTTC. Residues: CASRTTGDYGYTF.